These 21 T cell receptor beta chains originate from one sample sequenced in a study of blood T cell repertoires in COVID-19. Produced via immunoSEQ multiplex PCR; TCRdb's table is partial and in-frame only. The table has over 80,000 clones, around 87% seen once. Sequences were obtained from peripheral blood. The receptors shown here come from a human donor in a cohort sampled during active COVID-19.

By share, this clone ranks as medium-sized. This chain connects TRBV4-2 to TRBJ2-1; 12 bases line up with TRBD1. The CDR3 spans 15 residues. V dropped 4 bases and J dropped 9; count of bases not matched to a gene: 7. Germline loops: CDR1 LGHNA, CDR2 YNFKEQ. Written as DNA, the CDR3 is TGTGCCAGCAGCCGCCAGGGACAGGGGGCGATTGAGCAGTTCTTC. It specifies CASSRQGQGAIEQFF.

The rearrangement links TRBV13 to TRBJ2-3; 12 nucleotides align to TRBD2. The CDR3 is 17 residues long. Germline V lookup: CDR1 PRHDT, CDR2 FYEKMQ (reference sequence). V lost 3 bases to trimming and J lost 3 bases; unmatched junction nucleotides: 7. CDR3 DNA: TGTGCCAGCAGCTTCGAAGCGACTAGCGGGAGTACAGATACGCAGTATTTT. Its translation: CASSFEATSGSTDTQYF. Full variable domain (remainder filled in from reference TRBV13 and TRBJ2-3): AAGVIQSPRHLIKEKRETATLKCYPIPRHDTVYWYQQGPGQDPQFLISFYEKMQSDKGSIPDRFSAQQFSDYHSELNMSSLELGDSALYFCASSFEATSGSTDTQYFGPGTRLTVL.

The chain links TRBV7-2 to TRBJ2-7, with a weak D call TRBD2 (7 bases). The germline V and J ends were trimmed by 4 bases and 3 bases, with 16 bases remaining between them. CDR1 is SGHTA and CDR2 is FQGNSA in the germline V gene. This CDR3 comprises 15 residues. As DNA, the CDR3 is TGTGCCAGCAGCTCCGTGGGGGGGCTTATCTACGAGCAGTACTTC. Translation: CASSSVGGLIYEQYF. Based on the CDR3 plus reference TRBV7-2 and TRBJ2-7, the full variable domain is GAGVSQSPSNKVTEKGKDVELRCDPISGHTALYWYRQSLGQGLEFLIYFQGNSAPDKSGLPSDRFSAERTGGSVSTLTIQRTQQEDSAVYLCASSSVGGLIYEQYFGPGTRLTVT.

The chain couples TRBV6-5 to TRBJ1-2; D unclear. Germline values: CDR1 MNHEY, CDR2 SVGAGI. Trimming removed 2 bases from V and 8 bases from J, with 9 bases in between. CDR3 length equals 12 residues. The CDR3 sequence: CASSYVGEGYTF. For the CDR3, the DNA is TGTGCCAGCAGTTACGTCGGGGAAGGCTACACCTTC.

V is TRBV28 and J is TRBJ1-2; 9 bases line up with TRBD1. The CDR3 totals 13 residues. After removal of 6 bases from V and 7 bases from J, the junction contained 6 bases not matched to a gene. CDR1 is MDHEN and CDR2 is SYDVKM in the germline V gene. This CDR3 is CASRRQGGPGYTF. CDR3 nucleotides: TGTGCCAGCAGACGACAGGGGGGGCCTGGCTACACCTTC.

This rearrangement joins TRBV2 to TRBJ1-3; 8 bases fit TRBD1. V dropped 7 bases and J dropped 4; count of bases not matched to a gene: 6. This CDR3 is 14 amino acids long. From germline, CDR1 is SNHLY and CDR2 FYNNEI. DNA for the CDR3: TGTGCCAGCAAGCCGACAGGGGCAGGAAACACCATATATTTT. This encodes CASKPTGAGNTIYF.

This clone showed up just once. The chain employs TRBV13 and TRBJ1-3; 7 nucleotides line up with TRBD1. Germline V lookup: CDR1 PRHDT, CDR2 FYEKMQ (reference sequence). J gave up 4 bases and V 0 bases, and 0 bases lay outside the gene matches. This CDR3 region has 14 residues. The CDR3 bases are TGTGCCAGCAGCTTAGGACAGGGGGGAAACACCATATATTTT. Encoded protein: CASSLGQGGNTIYF.

The genes are TRBV14 and TRBJ2-1, with TRBD2 identical over 8 bases. V was pared by 6 bases and J by 0 bases, with 4 bases of the junction left unmatched. CDR1 and CDR2 (germline): SGHDN, FVKESK. This CDR3 has 15 amino acids. CDR3 bases: TGTGCCAGCAGACCTAGCGGGCTCTCCTACAATGAGCAGTTCTTC. Protein sequence: CASRPSGLSYNEQFF.

This rearrangement joins TRBV28 to TRBJ2-7; 8 nucleotides align to TRBD1. V trimming: 3 bases; J trimming: 6 bases; junction bases outside the gene matches: 7. The V gene's germline CDR1 is MDHEN and CDR2 SYDVKM. CDR3 size: 14 residues. The CDR3: CASSFGGQEFEQYF. The CDR3 bases are TGTGCCAGCAGTTTTGGGGGACAGGAATTCGAGCAGTACTTC.

The count of this clone is one. The V and J genes are TRBV5-4 and TRBJ2-3, with TRBD2 as a possible D gene (5 bases). This CDR3 spans 17 amino acids. The V and J ends lost 4 bases and 4 bases respectively, with 22 bases between them. Germline V gene data show CDR1 as SGHNT and CDR2 as YYREEE (reference sequence). As DNA, the CDR3 is TGTGCCAGCAGCCCCCCGGCGGGCAAGTTGGGTTCAGATACGCAGTATTTT. Encoded protein: CASSPPAGKLGSDTQYF.

CDR3 in DNA: TGTGCCAGCAGTTCCTACTACAGGGGCGCTGAAGCTTTCTTT. This codes for CASSSYYRGAEAFF. This rearrangement joins TRBV27 to TRBJ1-1, with 7 bases aligning to TRBD1. V lost 4 bases and J lost 6; bases outside the gene matches: 8. This CDR3 is 14 amino acids long. CDR1 is MNHEY and CDR2 is SMNVEV in the germline V gene (reference sequence).

The chain has TRBV9 and TRBJ2-1, with 9 bases fitting TRBD2. The germline CDR1 and CDR2 sequences are SGDLS and YYNGEE. The CDR3 sequence is 16 residues long. After removal of 0 bases from V and 5 bases from J, the junction contained 6 bases not matched to a gene. The DNA for the CDR3 is TGTGCCAGCAGCGTAGAAGTAGCGGGAGCCAACAATGAGCAGTTCTTC. Protein: CASSVEVAGANNEQFF.

J is TRBJ1-4 and V is TRBV29-1; the D is unclear. Germline V CDR1 and CDR2: SQVTM, ANQGSEA. There are 12 residues in the CDR3. Trimming took 5 bases from V and 7 from J, leaving 11 bases between them. CDR3 nucleotide sequence: TGCAGCGTTAGAGGGAGTGGTGAAAAACTGTTTTTT. Residues: CSVRGSGEKLFF.

The chain combines TRBV28 with TRBJ1-2; D is unresolved. V was shortened by 2 bases and J by 8 bases, with 9 bases between the two germline ends. Germline CDR1 is MDHEN and CDR2 is SYDVKM. This CDR3 comprises 12 residues. The CDR3 bases are TGTGCCAGCAGTTTACTCCCCCAGGGCTACACCTTC. Translating gives CASSLLPQGYTF.

At least ten counts were recorded for this clone. The chain uses TRBV5-4 and TRBJ2-7; perhaps TRBD1 as D (6 bases). V was pared by 4 bases and J by 6 bases, with 20 bases between. The CDR3 runs to 15 residues. Germline-derived CDR1 and CDR2 are SGHNT and YYREEE (reference sequence). The CDR3 DNA sequence: TGTGCCAGCAGCGCCCGATCAGACAGGCAGGGCGAGCAGTACTTC. Protein product: CASSARSDRQGEQYF.

The chain couples TRBV6-6 to TRBJ1-1; no definite D call. CDR3 length equals 13 residues. V was pared by 7 bases and J by 5 bases, with 14 bases between. From germline, CDR1 is MNHNY and CDR2 SVGAGI (reference sequence). The CDR3 here is CASTRGRGTEAFF. In nucleotides, the CDR3 is TGTGCCAGCACCAGAGGACGGGGAACTGAAGCTTTCTTT.

The V and J genes are TRBV9 and TRBJ1-3, with D perhaps matching TRBD1 (6 bases). Germline assignment: CDR1 SGDLS and CDR2 YYNGEE. This CDR3 comprises 17 residues. V lost 4 bases and J 4 bases, leaving 21 bases between the germline ends. In DNA form, the CDR3 reads TGTGCCAGCAGCTTTATGGGGATAGGGGGTTCCGGAAACACCATATATTTT. Its protein is CASSFMGIGGSGNTIYF.

V gene TRBV28 combines with J gene TRBJ2-2; 10 bases map to TRBD1. The V gene's germline CDR1 is MDHEN and CDR2 SYDVKM. V lost 2 bases to trimming and J lost 6 bases; unmatched junction nucleotides: 9. CDR3 length: 17 residues. The CDR3 reads CASSLPLGQGFAGELFF. The CDR3 nucleotides read TGTGCCAGCAGTTTACCTCTGGGACAGGGGTTCGCCGGGGAGCTGTTTTTT. The full variable domain, with the rest looked up from reference TRBV28 and TRBJ2-2, is DVKVTQSSRYLVKRTGEKVFLECVQDMDHENMFWYRQDPGLGLRLIYFSYDVKMKEKGDIPEGYSVSREKKERFSLILESASTNQTSMYLCASSLPLGQGFAGELFFGEGSRLTVL.

The chain employs TRBV27 and TRBJ1-4; D perhaps matches TRBD1 (6 bases). The CDR3 covers 14 residues. With 5 bases removed from V and 8 bases from J, the gap between germline ends came to 15 bases. Germline assignment: CDR1 MNHEY and CDR2 SMNVEV (reference sequence). The CDR3 DNA is TGTGCCAGCAGTACCAACAGGGAGGGGGAAAAACTGTTTTTT. Translating gives CASSTNREGEKLFF.

The chain recombines TRBV15 with TRBJ2-7; D is uncertain. The V and J ends lost 1 base and 0 bases respectively, with 13 bases between them. Germline CDR1 reads LNHNV; CDR2 reads YYDKDF (reference sequence). The CDR3 has 16 amino acids. CDR3 in DNA: TGTGCCACCAGCAGAGGGAAGAGCGCGATCTCCTACGAGCAGTACTTC. Translated: CATSRGKSAISYEQYF.

In the case of this clone: The sample contains more than one DNA sequence encoding this CDR3. The chain combines TRBV11-2 with TRBJ2-7; D remains unclear. CDR1 and CDR2 from the germline V gene are SGHAT and FQNNGV. The CDR3 is 12 residues long. Trimming pared 1 base from V and 4 bases from J, leaving 5 bases between. CDR3 in amino acids: CASSLAGYEQYF. The DNA of the CDR3 is TGTGCCAGCAGCTTAGCCGGTTACGAGCAGTACTTC.